This TCR beta chain was retrieved from a study of neurological immune-mediated disorders. At least ten counts were recorded for this clonotype. With 10-nucleotide random UMIs included, cDNA was synthesized by 5'RACE. TCRdb reanalysed the 5' RACE reads using MiXCR and keeps one entry per CDR3 protein. The data contain tens of thousands of distinct CDR3 sequences, less than 8.5% of them singletons. This TCR was sampled from a woman aged 40 to 50 in good health. Sequencing was performed on PBMCs.

CDR3: CASSEGASGSYYNEQFF. CDR3 DNA sequence: TGTGCCAGCAGCGAAGGGGCTAGCGGGAGTTACTACAATGAGCAGTTCTTC. The V gene is TRBV9, the J gene TRBJ2-1, with TRBD2 matching over 10 bases. Germline CDR1 and CDR2: SGDLS and YYNGEE. Trimming removed 3 bases from V and 3 bases from J; junction bases left unmatched: 9. CDR3 length equals 17 residues.